The clone carrying this T cell receptor beta chain was seen a few times. Its antigen is unknown. This CDR3 is built from 14 residues. The germline CDR1 and CDR2 sequences are MGHDK and SYGVNS. V gave up 2 bases and J gave up 0 bases, with 5 bases separating them. The data derive from a study of identical twins. Template switching added a universal primer site; cDNA carried unique molecular identifiers. TCRdb itself ran the 5' RACE reads through MiXCR, one entry per CDR3 protein. The sample yields roughly 290,000 distinct CDR3 sequences, roughly 10% seen once. The study, taken as a whole, reports: While abundant cord blood beta clonotypes carried fewer insertions, memory repertoires showed no such pattern. Less excess twin sharing appeared in beta out-of-frame sequences. Among out-of-frame alpha sequences shared by twins, low generation probability occurred in excess.

This sample was also put to use in a study of yellow fever vaccine responses in identical twins.

The sample comprised CD8+ T cells sorted from blood. The source of this sequence is a woman younger than 30 in good health. V is TRBV25-1 and J is TRBJ1-3, with D uncertain. The CDR3 protein is CASSEQSSGNTIYF. The CDR3 bases are TGTGCCAGCAGTGAACAGAGCTCTGGAAACACCATATATTTT.